The 10 T cell receptor beta chains reported below all come from one sample, sequenced in a study of tumor-infiltrating lymphocytes in localized non-small cell lung cancer. Only in-frame clones appear in the TCRdb table, and some are missing; sequencing was by immunoSEQ multiplex PCR. The sample shows over 9,500 clones, about 66% of them seen only once. The sequencing sample was made of lung tumor tissue. These receptors were obtained from a human donor with non-small cell lung cancer.

The chain carries TRBV5-1 and TRBJ2-5; no definite D call. Germline CDR1 and CDR2: SGHRS and YFSETQ. V lost 1 base and J 5 bases, leaving 9 bases between the germline ends. This CDR3 has 13 residues. The CDR3, as DNA: TGCGCCAGCAGCTTGAAGGGTGGGGAGACCCAGTACTTC. Translated: CASSLKGGETQYF.

This chain's CDR3 is CASSPRNDYNTEAFF. CDR3 nucleotide sequence: TGTGCCAGCTCACCACGTAACGATTATAACACTGAAGCTTTCTTT. This chain uses TRBV18 with TRBJ1-1; unclear D gene. Trimming took off 1 base at V and 2 bases at J, with 11 bases between the two ends. CDR3 length: 15 amino acids. The germline V gene has CDR1 KGHSH and CDR2 LQKENI. Full variable domain (missing parts from reference TRBV18 and TRBJ1-1): NAGVMQNPRHLVRRRGQEARLRCSPMKGHSHVYWYRQLPEEGLKFMVYLQKENIIDESGMPKERFSAEFPKEGPSILRIQQVVRGDSAAYFCASSPRNDYNTEAFFGQGTRLTVV.

The chain recombines TRBV29-1 with TRBJ1-2, with 7 positions matching TRBD1. The CDR3 extends over 16 amino acids. The V gene's germline CDR1 is SQVTM and CDR2 ANQGSEA. The trim removed 5 bases at V and 3 bases at J, leaving 15 bases unmatched. The CDR3 reads CSVSQDRSARHYGYTF. CDR3 DNA: TGCAGCGTTTCACAGGACAGGTCCGCCCGGCACTATGGCTACACCTTC.

The genes are TRBV2 and TRBJ1-1, with D uncertain. CDR3 length: 13 residues. In germline, CDR1 is SNHLY, CDR2 FYNNEI. With 8 bases removed from V and 1 base from J, the gap between germline ends came to 11 bases. The CDR3 DNA follows: TGTGCCAGCTCATACAGACCGAACACTGAAGCTTTCTTT. Residues: CASSYRPNTEAFF.

The J gene is TRBJ2-6, the V gene TRBV7-9; D not certain. This CDR3 region has 15 residues. V was pared by 5 bases and J by 2 bases, with 10 bases between. The V gene's germline CDR1 is SEHNR and CDR2 FQNEAQ (reference sequence). CDR3 region: CASSLILTGANVLTF. The CDR3 DNA is TGTGCCAGCAGCCTCATTCTGACTGGGGCCAACGTCCTGACTTTC.

The chain uses TRBV30 and TRBJ1-2; D gene ambiguous. CDR3 length: 13 residues. The germline V gene has CDR1 GTSNPN and CDR2 SVGIG (reference sequence). V lost 0 bases to trimming and J lost 8 bases, with 13 bases between them. The CDR3 is CAWSVGRSTGYTF. DNA of the CDR3: TGTGCCTGGAGTGTCGGACGTAGTACAGGCTACACCTTC.

The chain is built from TRBV7-9 and TRBJ2-6; D gene uncertain. V lost 3 bases and J lost 4, with 13 bases in between. Germline V CDR1 and CDR2: SEHNR, FQNEAQ (reference sequence). The CDR3 length is 16 residues. CDR3 coding DNA: TGTGCCAGCAGCTTTTACGGGTTGGAAGGGGCCAACGTCCTGACTTTC. Translating gives CASSFYGLEGANVLTF.

This chain joins TRBV9 and TRBJ2-6; D is ambiguous. Trimming pared 2 bases from V and 3 bases from J, leaving 6 bases between. The CDR3 is 14 amino acids. Germline CDR1 and CDR2: SGDLS and YYNGEE. This CDR3 reads CASSVGDGANVLTF. The DNA for the CDR3 is TGTGCCAGCAGCGTTGGGGATGGGGCCAACGTCCTGACTTTC. The variable domain in full, with the rest retrieved from reference TRBV9 and TRBJ2-6, is DSGVTQTPKHLITATGQRVTLRCSPRSGDLSVYWYQQSLDQGLQFLIQYYNGEERAKGNILERFSAQQFPDLHSELNLSSLELGDSALYFCASSVGDGANVLTFGAGSRLTVL.

The J gene is TRBJ1-4, the V gene TRBV6-5; weak D call: TRBD1 (6 bases). The CDR3 spans 11 residues. The V gene's germline CDR1 is MNHEY and CDR2 SVGAGI. V was shortened by 5 bases and J by 8 bases, with 6 bases between the two germline ends. CDR3 in amino acids: CASSGTEKLFF. The CDR3 bases are TGTGCCAGCAGTGGGACAGAAAAACTGTTTTTT.

CDR3 sequence reads: CASSFGLAGVEQYF. The CDR3 DNA reads TGTGCCAGCAGCTTCGGACTAGCGGGAGTTGAGCAGTACTTC. The J gene is TRBJ2-7, the V gene TRBV7-2; TRBD2 aligns across 13 bases. There are 14 residues in the CDR3. V was pared by 3 bases and J by 7 bases, with 3 bases of the junction left unmatched. Germline values: CDR1 SGHTA, CDR2 FQGNSA.